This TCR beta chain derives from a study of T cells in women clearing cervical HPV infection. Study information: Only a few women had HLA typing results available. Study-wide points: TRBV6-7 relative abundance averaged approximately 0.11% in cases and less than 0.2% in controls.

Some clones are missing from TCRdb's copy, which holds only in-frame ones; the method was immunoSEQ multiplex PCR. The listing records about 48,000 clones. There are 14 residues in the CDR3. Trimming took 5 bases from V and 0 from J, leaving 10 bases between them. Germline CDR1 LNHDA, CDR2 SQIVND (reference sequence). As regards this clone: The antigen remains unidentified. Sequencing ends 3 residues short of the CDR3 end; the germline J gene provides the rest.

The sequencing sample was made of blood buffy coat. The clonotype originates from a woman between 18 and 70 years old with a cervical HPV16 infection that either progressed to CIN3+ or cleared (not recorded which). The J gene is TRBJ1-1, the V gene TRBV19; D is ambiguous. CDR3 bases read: TGTGCCAGTAGTTTAGGTCATGTGAACACTGAA. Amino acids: CASSLGHVNTE. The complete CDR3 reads CASSLGHVNTEAFF. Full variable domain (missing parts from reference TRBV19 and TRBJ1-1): DGGITQSPKYLFRKEGQNVTLSCEQNLNHDAMYWYRQDPGQGLRLIYYSQIVNDFQKGDIAEGYSVSREKKESFPLTVTSAQKNPTAFYLCASSLGHVNTEAFFGQGTRLTVV.